The 9 T cell receptor beta chains in this list originate from one sample, sequenced in a study of T cell clones after liver transplantation. Method: immunoSEQ multiplex PCR; TCRdb's copy keeps in-frame clones and lacks some. The table shows about 51,000 clones, with around 85% occurring only once. The sequencing used CD8+ T cells from blood, collected 12 months after liver transplant. The receptors were gathered from a human patient who received a liver transplant. The graft donor may account for some of the T cells.

V usage is TRBV27 and J usage is TRBJ2-7; TRBD1 aligns across 7 bases. The CDR3 is 15 amino acids. V gave up 4 bases and J gave up 2 bases; unmatched junction bases: 8. Germline CDR1 reads MNHEY; CDR2 reads SMNVEV (reference sequence). The CDR3 region has the DNA TGTGCCAGCAGTTCAAGAGGGGGCGCCCCCTACGAGCAGTACTTC. Translation: CASSSRGGAPYEQYF.

The V and J genes are TRBV9 and TRBJ2-7, with D maybe TRBD2 (5 bases). Germline CDR1 is SGDLS and CDR2 is YYNGEE. The CDR3 is 13 amino acids. V was pared by 0 bases and J by 3 bases, with 7 bases between. The CDR3 nucleotides are TGTGCCAGCAGCGTAGGGGAGAGCTACGAGCAGTACTTC. Residues: CASSVGESYEQYF.

This clone has a count of ten or more. The V call is TRBV6-5, the J call TRBJ1-2, with D unresolved. Germline V gene data show CDR1 as MNHEY and CDR2 as SVGAGI. This CDR3 spans 12 amino acids. Trimming took off 6 bases at V and 3 bases at J, with 8 bases between the two ends. CDR3 nucleotides: TGTGCCAGCAGCCTGGGAGACTATGGCTACACCTTC. As protein: CASSLGDYGYTF.

The chain has TRBV7-8 and TRBJ1-4; the D gene is possibly TRBD1 (6 bases). The germline CDR1 and CDR2 sequences are SGHVS and FQNEAQ. CDR3 size: 14 residues. Trimming removed 5 bases from V and 5 bases from J, with 12 bases in between. The CDR3 nucleotides read TGTGCCAGCAGCACACAGGGAAACAATGAAAAACTGTTTTTT. As protein: CASSTQGNNEKLFF.

This chain joins TRBV4-2 and TRBJ2-3; TRBD2 agrees at 13 bases. This CDR3 is 19 amino acids long. Germline V CDR1 and CDR2: LGHNA, YNFKEQ. V trimming: 2 bases; J trimming: 5 bases; junction bases outside the gene matches: 13. DNA for the CDR3: TGTGCCAGCAGCCAACGACTAGCGGGAGGAACCCGGGATAGAGATACGCAGTATTTT. Translation: CASSQRLAGGTRDRDTQYF.

V gene TRBV4-3 combines with J gene TRBJ2-2; TRBD2 agrees at 11 bases. Per germline, CDR1 LGHNA and CDR2 YSLEER. The CDR3 is 17 residues long. V lost 5 bases to trimming and J lost 5 bases; unmatched junction nucleotides: 10. CDR3 in amino acids: CASSSKTSGRSTGELFF. DNA for the CDR3: TGCGCCAGCAGCTCCAAAACTAGCGGGAGATCAACCGGGGAGCTGTTTTTT.

The chain combines TRBV5-6 with TRBJ2-1; no clear D. CDR3 length: 15 amino acids. Germline lookup yields CDR1 SGHDT and CDR2 YYEEEE. Trimming shortened V by 1 base and J by 0 bases, and 8 bases separated the two germline ends. The CDR3 coding sequence is TGTGCCAGCAGCTTGCCGGTCAGCTCCTACAATGAGCAGTTCTTC. Its protein product is CASSLPVSSYNEQFF.

V usage is TRBV28 and J usage is TRBJ2-1; 9 bases line up with TRBD1. The CDR3 is 16 amino acids. The germline gives CDR1 MDHEN, CDR2 SYDVKM. Germline trimming cut 6 bases from V and 5 bases from J; bases unmatched to any gene: 11. The CDR3 DNA is TGTGCCAGCAGCCCTCGTGACAGGGGGGGAGACAATGAGCAGTTCTTC. Translation gives CASSPRDRGGDNEQFF.

The chain links TRBV27 to TRBJ2-7; no firm D call. The CDR3 is 13 residues long. Per germline, CDR1 MNHEY and CDR2 SMNVEV (reference sequence). Trimming pared 2 bases from V and 0 bases from J, leaving 5 bases between. The CDR3 DNA sequence: TGTGCCAGCAGTTTAGGGAACTCCTACGAGCAGTACTTC. Its translation is CASSLGNSYEQYF.